A selection of T cell receptor beta chains follows, all from one sample in a study of immune characterization of retroperitoneal liposarcoma. TCRdb used MiXCR to reprocess the PCR reads, holding one entry per CDR3 protein. The data hold over 15,000 distinct CDR3 sequences, with about 35% observed a single time. Specimen: blood. These receptors were collected from a male donor with retroperitoneal liposarcoma. Both conserved end residues are part of each CDR3. The D gene is left open where the match is weak. For some rows the clone size is stated as once, few or many, or as a class when expanded; others skip it.

J | length | size | D | V | DNA | CDR3
TRBJ1-2 | 12 | NA | NA | TRBV6-1 | TGTGCCAGCAGTTATTTCCCCTATGGCTACACCTTC | CASSYFPYGYTF
TRBJ2-7 | 15 | NA | NA | TRBV7-3 | TGTGCCAGCAGCTTAGGCGGGGACTCCTACAATGAGCAGTACTTC | CASSLGGDSYNEQYF
TRBJ2-2 | 17 | NA | NA | TRBV4-1 | TGCGCCAGCAGCCAAGTGGACCTCGGATGGTCGGTCGGGGAGCTGTTTTTT | CASSQVDLGWSVGELFF
TRBJ2-1 | 16 | NA | TRBD2 | TRBV24-1 | TGTGCCACCAGTGATCGTGCGGGAGCGGCCTACAATGAGCAGTTCTTC | CATSDRAGAAYNEQFF
TRBJ2-1 | 17 | medium-sized | NA | TRBV6-1 | TGTGCCAGCAGTGAAGTGGCCGGGGAGAGAGATTTCAATGAGCAGTTCTTC | CASSEVAGERDFNEQFF
TRBJ2-5 | 14 | medium-sized | NA | TRBV6-1 | TGTGCCAGCAGTGTAGGGTCAGGCCAAGAGACCCAGTACTTC | CASSVGSGQETQYF
TRBJ2-5 | 14 | NA | NA | TRBV6-1 | TGTGCCAGCGGCTTAGTGGGGGTCGGGGAGACCCAGTACTTC | CASGLVGVGETQYF
TRBJ2-1 | 15 | few | NA | TRBV6-1 | TGTGCCAGCAGAAAAAGGGTGGCCGAACCCTACGAGCAGTTCTTC | CASRKRVAEPYEQFF
TRBJ1-2 | 14 | NA | NA | TRBV5-1 | TGCGCCAGCAGCTTACAAGGGGCGAACTATGGCTACACCTTC | CASSLQGANYGYTF
TRBJ2-7 | 12 | medium-sized | NA | TRBV6-1 | TGTGCCAGCAGTGAAAGACCCTATGAGCAGTACTTC | CASSERPYEQYF
TRBJ2-5 | 15 | NA | NA | TRBV6-1 | TGTGCCAGCAGTGAAGAGGTAGCGTCCTACAATGAGCAGTACTTC | CASSEEVASYNEQYF
TRBJ2-1 | 15 | many | NA | TRBV25-1 | TGTGCCAGCAGTTCACCAGAGGCAATTGGGGATGAGCAGTTCTTC | CASSSPEAIGDEQFF
TRBJ2-7 | 15 | once | TRBD1 | TRBV7-2 | TGTGCCAGCAGACCTACCGGGACAGCCTGGATTGAGCAGTACTTC | CASRPTGTAWIEQYF
TRBJ2-1 | 16 | many | NA | TRBV7-2 | TGTGCCAGCAGCTTAGTATTAGCGGTTTCCTACAATGAGCAGTTCTTC | CASSLVLAVSYNEQFF
TRBJ2-1 | 16 | many | TRBD2 | TRBV12-3/TRBV12-4 | TGTGCCAGCAGCTCCCTGGGAACTAGCGGTTACAATGAGCAGTTCTTC | CASSSLGTSGYNEQFF
TRBJ2-1 | 15 | NA | TRBD2 | TRBV6-1 | TGTGCCAGCAGTGAAGGCGGGGGACGATACAATGAGCAGTTCTTC | CASSEGGGRYNEQFF
TRBJ2-1 | 13 | NA | NA | TRBV6-1 | TGTGCCAGCAGAGTGCCCTACACGGGGGAGCAGTTCTTC | CASRVPYTGEQFF
TRBJ2-4 | 14 | NA | NA | TRBV10-1 | TGCGCCAGCAGTGAGTACAGGGCCAACAATGAGCAGTACTTC | CASSEYRANNEQYF
TRBJ2-4 | 15 | NA | TRBD2 | TRBV7-3 | TGTGCCGGCAGCGAAGGGACTAGCGTAGACAATGAGCAGTGCTTC | CAGSEGTSVDNEQCF
TRBJ2-3 | 16 | medium-sized | TRBD2 | TRBV6-5 | TGTGCCAGCAGTTACTTACGGGAGGCCAGCACAGATACGCAGTATTTT | CASSYLREASTDTQYF
TRBJ2-5 | 16 | NA | NA | TRBV6-2/TRBV6-3 | TGTGCCAGCAGTACATCCGGGACGCAGGGTTTGGGGACCCAGTACTTC | CASSTSGTQGLGTQYF
TRBJ2-1 | 12 | many | NA | TRBV12-3/TRBV12-4 | TGTGCCAGCAGTTTAGTATACAATGAGCAGTTCTTC | CASSLVYNEQFF
TRBJ2-5 | 16 | few | NA | TRBV7-2 | TGTGCCAGCAGCTGGGTCGGGGAGGCGGACCAAGAGACCCAGTACTTC | CASSWVGEADQETQYF
TRBJ2-5 | 15 | NA | NA | TRBV6-1 | TGTGCCAGCAGTGAATGGGGAGTGGTGCAAGAGACCCAGTACTTC | CASSEWGVVQETQYF
TRBJ2-7 | 13 | NA | NA | TRBV10-1 | TGCGCCAGCAGTTACGGACAGACCTACGAGCAGTACTTC | CASSYGQTYEQYF
TRBJ1-1 | 15 | NA | TRBD1 | TRBV25-1 | TGTGCCAGCAGTGAAGGAGGGACAGCCAACACTGAAGCTTTCTTT | CASSEGGTANTEAFF
TRBJ2-7 | 16 | medium-sized | NA | TRBV27 | TGTGCCAGCAGTAGCCCGAGGGGACGCTCCTACAATGAGCAGTACTTC | CASSSPRGRSYNEQYF
TRBJ2-7 | 13 | NA | NA | TRBV11-3 | TGTGCCAGCAGCTTGGAAGCCCCGGACGAGCAGTACTTC | CASSLEAPDEQYF
TRBJ2-1 | 14 | medium-sized | NA | TRBV12-3/TRBV12-4 | TGTGCCAGCATAGGGGGACCAAACCAAGAGACCCAGTTCTTC | CASIGGPNQETQFF
TRBJ2-1 | 14 | medium-sized | TRBD1 | TRBV27 | TGTGCCAGCAGTATACAGGGGGCGGGAAACATTCAGTTCTTC | CASSIQGAGNIQFF
TRBJ2-1 | 16 | NA | NA | TRBV7-6 | TGTCAAAGCAGCTTAGATGCTAGCGTGAGGGCGAATGAGCAGTTCTTC | CQSSLDASVRANEQFF
TRBJ2-1 | 13 | many | NA | TRBV7-2 | TGTGCCAGCAGCCGGCGACAGAACTACGAGCAGTTCTTC | CASSRRQNYEQFF
TRBJ2-7 | 15 | many | TRBD1 | TRBV10-2 | TGCGCCAGCACGACAGGGCTCGGAACATCCTACGAGCAGTACTTC | CASTTGLGTSYEQYF
TRBJ2-3 | 13 | NA | NA | TRBV12-3/TRBV12-4 | TGTGCCAGCAGTCTCGACTTGCGGGATACGCAGTATTTT | CASSLDLRDTQYF
TRBJ1-1 | 13 | once | TRBD1 | TRBV12-3/TRBV12-4 | TGTGCCAGCAGGAGACAGGGGAACACTGAAGCTTTCTTT | CASRRQGNTEAFF
TRBJ2-7 | 13 | NA | TRBD2 | TRBV6-2/TRBV6-3 | TGTGCCACCGCCGGGGGGAGCTCCTACGAGCAGTACTTC | CATAGGSSYEQYF
TRBJ2-1 | 11 | NA | NA | TRBV11-2 | TGTGCCAGCGGCTTGATCAATGAGCAGTTCTTC | CASGLINEQFF
TRBJ2-5 | 13 | medium-sized | NA | TRBV7-3 | TGTGCCAGCAGCCGACTAGACCAAGAGACCCAGTACTTC | CASSRLDQETQYF
TRBJ2-3 | 19 | few | TRBD2 | TRBV12-5 | TGTGCTAGTGGTTCCAGGGCGGGAGTTGGGTCAAAAAGCACAGATACGCAGTATTTT | CASGSRAGVGSKSTDTQYF
TRBJ2-1 | 14 | few | NA | TRBV6-6 | TGTGCCAGCAGTTCCCCCCAGGGTGGCTACGAGCAGTTCTTC | CASSSPQGGYEQFF
TRBJ2-3 | 11 | NA | NA | TRBV12-3/TRBV12-4 | TGTGCCAGCAGTTTAGAGGGGACGCAGTATTTT | CASSLEGTQYF
TRBJ2-5 | 15 | few | NA | TRBV4-1 | TGCGCCAGCAGCCAAGATGCACCCGCATACAATGAGCAGTACTTC | CASSQDAPAYNEQYF